This T cell receptor beta chain appears in the sequencing data of a study of cytomegalovirus exposure and HLA in healthy donors. Unrecorded immune exposures were likely, despite nominal health at sampling. The PCR was carried out with 60 Vbeta primers and 13 Jbeta primers. Measured with immunoSEQ multiplex PCR; TCRdb has only the in-frame clones, and not every one. The table includes around 150,000 clones, 65% to 70% detected once. The CDR3 is 13 residues long. Per germline, CDR1 KGHSH and CDR2 LQKENI. V lost 3 bases to trimming and J lost 7 bases, with 10 bases between them. This rearrangement joins TRBV18 to TRBJ2-1; D is unclear. The receptor's source is a man aged 30 to 45 in good health and CMV-seropositive. The sequencing sample was made of PBMCs. As DNA, the CDR3 is TGTGCCAGCTCACCCCCTGGCCCTAATGAGCAGTTCTTC. Translated, it gives CASSPPGPNEQFF.